Below are 32 T cell receptor beta chains sequenced from a single sample in a study of cytomegalovirus exposure and HLA in healthy donors. Amplification used 60 Vbeta primers and 13 Jbeta primers. The repertoire was sequenced with immunoSEQ multiplex PCR; TCRdb's copy has only in-frame clones and lacks some. Of about 120,000 clones in the sample, approximately 80% were seen once. Sequenced material: PBMCs. These receptors were obtained from a woman aged 40-49 years in good health and CMV-seronegative.

This clone was detected only once. The V call is TRBV18, the J call TRBJ2-7; D is unresolved. V was clipped by 3 bases and J by 0 bases, with 6 bases between them. Germline V CDR1 and CDR2: KGHSH, LQKENI. CDR3 length equals 13 residues. CDR3 nucleotide sequence: TGTGCCAGCTCACCCTTCTACTCCTACGAGCAGTACTTC. This sequence encodes CASSPFYSYEQYF.

The chain combines TRBV11-2 with TRBJ2-1; D possibly corresponds to TRBD1 (5 bases). CDR1 and CDR2 (germline): SGHAT, FQNNGV. This CDR3 is built from 12 residues. Trimming shortened V by 1 base and J by 10 bases, and 8 bases separated the two germline ends. The CDR3 protein is CASSLGRAEQFF. The CDR3 DNA reads as TGTGCCAGCAGCTTAGGCAGGGCCGAGCAGTTCTTC.

The J gene is TRBJ1-2, the V gene TRBV19; D ambiguous. This CDR3 region has 11 residues. Trimming left V 10 bases short and J 2 bases short, with 8 bases between. Germline-derived CDR1 and CDR2 are LNHDA and SQIVND (reference sequence). CDR3: CATINNYGYTF. CDR3 bases: TGTGCCACTATCAACAACTATGGCTACACCTTC.

CDR3 protein: CASSGDRGVTNEKLFF. As DNA, the CDR3 is TGTGCCAGCAGCGGGGACAGAGGGGTGACTAATGAAAAACTGTTTTTT. The chain links TRBV25-1 to TRBJ1-4; 7 nucleotides align to TRBD1. The germline gives CDR1 MGHDK, CDR2 SYGVNS. The CDR3 length is 16 residues. Unmatched junction bases numbered 9, after V lost 6 bases and J lost 2 bases. The full variable domain, completed using reference TRBV25-1 and TRBJ1-4, is EADIYQTPRYLVIGTGKKITLECSQTMGHDKMYWYQQDPGMELHLIHYSYGVNSTEKGDLSSESTVSRIRTEHFPLTLESARPSHTSQYLCASSGDRGVTNEKLFFGSGTQLSVL.

The chain uses TRBV5-1 and TRBJ1-1; D ambiguous. This CDR3 is 15 amino acids long. The germline V and J ends were trimmed by 0 bases and 1 base, with 10 bases remaining between them. Germline V lookup: CDR1 SGHRS, CDR2 YFSETQ. CDR3 DNA: TGCGCCAGCAGCTTGGGAGGTTCGGCGAACACTGAAGCTTTCTTT. It translates to CASSLGGSANTEAFF.

The gene calls are TRBV14 and TRBJ1-1; possible D gene TRBD1, 6 bases. Trimming removed 2 bases from V and 2 bases from J, with 9 bases in between. Looked up from germline, CDR1 is SGHDN and CDR2 is FVKESK. CDR3 length: 14 residues. DNA of the CDR3: TGTGCCAGCAGCCAACAGGGGAGAAACACTGAAGCTTTCTTT. This gives the protein CASSQQGRNTEAFF.

This sequence joins TRBV5-1 and TRBJ1-1, with D unclear. Germline loops: CDR1 SGHRS, CDR2 YFSETQ. The CDR3 contains 14 residues. V lost 1 base and J lost 0, with 7 bases in between. CDR3 region: CASSLWAVNTEAFF. In DNA, the CDR3 is TGCGCCAGCAGCTTGTGGGCCGTGAACACTGAAGCTTTCTTT.

The genes are TRBV7-2 and TRBJ2-7; tentative D call: TRBD2 (5 bases). CDR1 SGHTA and CDR2 FQGNSA come from the germline V gene. Trimming removed 5 bases from V and 9 bases from J, with 23 bases in between. The CDR3 runs 15 residues. The CDR3 DNA follows: TGTGCCAGCAGCCTCTGGCCGGGCCGAGAACGGGGGCAGTACTTC. It specifies CASSLWPGRERGQYF.

The V and J genes are TRBV7-3 and TRBJ2-1; D is ambiguous. CDR1 and CDR2 from the germline V gene are SGHTA and FQGTGA. The ends were cut back, 1 base at V and 6 bases at J, with 13 bases in the middle. This CDR3 region has 15 residues. In DNA, the CDR3 is TGTGCCAGCAGCTTAATTAAAGCCCCTCCCAATGAGCAGTTCTTC. This codes for CASSLIKAPPNEQFF. The full variable domain, with the rest looked up from reference TRBV7-3 and TRBJ2-1, is GAGVSQTPSNKVTEKGKYVELRCDPISGHTALYWYRQSLGQGPEFLIYFQGTGAADDSGLPNDRFFAVRPEGSVSTLKIQRTERGDSAVYLCASSLIKAPPNEQFFGPGTRLTVL.

The chain links TRBV7-8 to TRBJ1-5; 7 bases match TRBD1. V gave up 4 bases and J gave up 4 bases; unmatched junction bases: 7. The CDR3 totals 15 residues. CDR1 is SGHVS, CDR2 FQNEAQ, per germline. This CDR3 reads CASSSGQVTNQPQHF. The CDR3 DNA is TGTGCCAGCAGCTCTGGACAGGTGACTAATCAGCCCCAGCATTTT.

The chain is built from TRBV18 and TRBJ1-1; TRBD1 aligns across 8 bases. The length of the CDR3 is 14 residues. The germline V gene has CDR1 KGHSH and CDR2 LQKENI. V was pared by 6 bases and J by 6 bases, with 9 bases of the junction left unmatched. The CDR3 loop reads CASSPDRDSPEAFF. As DNA, the CDR3 is TGTGCCAGCTCCCCGGACAGGGATAGCCCTGAAGCTTTCTTT.

The genes are TRBV5-1 and TRBJ1-4; D is perhaps TRBD1 (6 bases). The CDR3 contains 14 residues. V shed 0 bases and J shed 12 bases, with 15 bases lying between them. Germline V lookup: CDR1 SGHRS, CDR2 YFSETQ. The CDR3: CASSLVAGAIELFF. As DNA, the CDR3 is TGCGCCAGCAGCTTGGTAGCAGGGGCGATTGAACTGTTTTTT.

This chain links TRBV10-1 with TRBJ2-3; TRBD2 matches at 10 bases. The CDR3 extends over 13 amino acids. V trimming: 6 bases; J trimming: 5 bases; junction bases outside the gene matches: 2. Germline assignment: CDR1 WNHNN and CDR2 SYGVQD (reference sequence). The CDR3 spells CASRASGGDTQYF. For the CDR3, the DNA is TGCGCCAGCAGGGCTAGCGGGGGAGATACGCAGTATTTT.

This sequence joins TRBV18 and TRBJ1-1; D call uncertain. The CDR3 length is 15 residues. Trimming cost V 1 base and J 2 bases, with 11 bases left between them. In germline, CDR1 is KGHSH, CDR2 LQKENI. The CDR3, as DNA: TGTGCCAGCTCACCACTCGCCGAGGGCAACACTGAAGCTTTCTTT. Translation: CASSPLAEGNTEAFF.

The chain employs TRBV18 and TRBJ1-1; weak D call: TRBD1 (6 bases). CDR1 KGHSH and CDR2 LQKENI come from the germline V gene. CDR3 length: 15 amino acids. Trimming cost V 0 bases and J 1 base, with 9 bases left between them. Here the CDR3 DNA reads TGTGCCAGCTCACCACCAACAGGGCCGAACACTGAAGCTTTCTTT. Protein product: CASSPPTGPNTEAFF.

V gene TRBV15 combines with J gene TRBJ2-1; 8 bases map to TRBD1. From germline, CDR1 is LNHNV and CDR2 YYDKDF (reference sequence). V lost 1 base to trimming and J lost 5 bases; unmatched junction nucleotides: 4. This CDR3 contains 15 residues. CDR3 bases: TGTGCCACCAGCAGAGCAGGGGGCTTGGACAATGAGCAGTTCTTC. Translated: CATSRAGGLDNEQFF.

This chain links TRBV7-9 with TRBJ2-7; D might be TRBD1 (7 bases). Per germline, CDR1 SEHNR and CDR2 FQNEAQ (reference sequence). The ends were cut back, 5 bases at V and 2 bases at J, with 13 bases in the middle. The CDR3 loop spans 14 amino acids. CDR3 nucleotide sequence: TGTGCCAGCAGCGCGGGACAGAAAACCTACGAGCAGTACTTC. Translated: CASSAGQKTYEQYF.

This clone was observed a few times. In the same sample, other DNA sequences code for this CDR3. The gene calls are TRBV6-5 and TRBJ2-7, with a weak D call TRBD2 (6 bases). There are 11 residues in the CDR3. Trimming left V 5 bases short and J 4 bases short, with 6 bases between. Germline CDR1 MNHEY, CDR2 SVGAGI. The CDR3 nucleotides read TGTGCCAGCAGTGCGGGGTACGAGCAGTACTTC. The encoded protein is CASSAGYEQYF.

The chain has TRBV25-1 and TRBJ1-4, with D perhaps matching TRBD1 (5 bases). Between the trimmed V and J ends, which lost 3 bases and 0 bases, there was a span of 8 bases. This CDR3 contains 15 residues. Per germline, CDR1 MGHDK and CDR2 SYGVNS. The CDR3 reads CASSDGGATNEKLFF. The CDR3 DNA reads TGTGCCAGCAGTGACGGGGGTGCAACTAATGAAAAACTGTTTTTT.

The genes are TRBV2 and TRBJ2-1, with D tentatively TRBD2 (6 bases). The CDR3 is made up of 13 amino acids. Germline V gives CDR1 SNHLY, CDR2 FYNNEI. The V gene lost 5 bases and the J gene lost 3 bases, with 8 bases spanning the gap. CDR3 nucleotides: TGTGCCAGCAGTTCTAGCGTCTACAATGAGCAGTTCTTC. It specifies CASSSSVYNEQFF. Based on the CDR3 plus reference TRBV2 and TRBJ2-1, the full variable domain is EPEVTQTPSHQVTQMGQEVILRCVPISNHLYFYWYRQILGQKVEFLVSFYNNEISEKSEIFDDQFSVERPDGSNFTLKIRSTKLEDSAMYFCASSSSVYNEQFFGPGTRLTVL.

V is TRBV19 and J is TRBJ2-1; a possible D gene is TRBD1 (7 bases). The V gene lost 10 bases and the J gene lost 6 bases, with 22 bases spanning the gap. There are 15 residues in the CDR3. CDR1 and CDR2 (germline): LNHDA, SQIVND (reference sequence). The chain's CDR3 is CATTLDRSGVNEQFF. The CDR3 DNA is TGTGCCACAACCTTGGACAGGTCGGGGGTCAATGAGCAGTTCTTC.

V is TRBV6-1 and J is TRBJ2-7; 7 bases align to TRBD1. V gave up 5 bases and J gave up 0 bases; unmatched junction bases: 4. Per the germline V gene, CDR1 is MNHNS and CDR2 is SASEGT. This CDR3 comprises 14 residues. The CDR3 DNA follows: TGTGCCAGCAGTACCGACAGGGACTCCTACGAGCAGTACTTC. It translates to CASSTDRDSYEQYF.

This chain uses TRBV7-2 with TRBJ2-3; maybe TRBD1 (5 bases). The V gene's germline CDR1 is SGHTA and CDR2 FQGNSA. This CDR3 region has 14 residues. V gave up 1 base and J gave up 5 bases, with 10 bases separating them. The CDR3 loop reads CASSLGGRGDTQYF. For the CDR3, the DNA is TGTGCCAGCAGCTTAGGGGGCCGCGGAGATACGCAGTATTTT.

The J gene is TRBJ1-3, the V gene TRBV19, with unresolved D. This CDR3 has 15 residues. The germline CDR1 and CDR2 sequences are LNHDA and SQIVND (reference sequence). V was trimmed by 5 bases and J by 0 bases, leaving 11 bases between them. The CDR3 is CASSSTWLSGNTIYF. The CDR3 bases are TGTGCCAGTAGTTCCACCTGGCTCTCTGGAAACACCATATATTTT. The full variable domain, with the rest looked up from reference TRBV19 and TRBJ1-3, is DGGITQSPKYLFRKEGQNVTLSCEQNLNHDAMYWYRQDPGQGLRLIYYSQIVNDFQKGDIAEGYSVSREKKESFPLTVTSAQKNPTAFYLCASSSTWLSGNTIYFGEGSWLTVV.

The table lists this clone with a few counts. The J gene is TRBJ2-7, the V gene TRBV18; D possibly corresponds to TRBD2 (5 bases). Germline V CDR1 and CDR2: KGHSH, LQKENI. The germline V and J ends were trimmed by 3 bases and 7 bases, with 16 bases remaining between them. This CDR3 has 14 residues. The CDR3 DNA reads as TGTGCCAGCTCACCTCGGGGTGCTTACGGAGAGCAGTACTTC. It encodes CASSPRGAYGEQYF. Full variable domain (outside the CDR3, taken from reference TRBV18 and TRBJ2-7): NAGVMQNPRHLVRRRGQEARLRCSPMKGHSHVYWYRQLPEEGLKFMVYLQKENIIDESGMPKERFSAEFPKEGPSILRIQQVVRGDSAAYFCASSPRGAYGEQYFGPGTRLTVT.

V usage is TRBV29-1 and J usage is TRBJ1-5; D remains ambiguous. The CDR3 is made up of 11 amino acids. Germline V gene lookup returns CDR1 SQVTM and CDR2 ANQGSEA. Trimming pared 3 bases from V and 11 bases from J, leaving 11 bases between. The CDR3 loop reads CSVEFGSTQHF. DNA for the CDR3: TGCAGCGTTGAGTTTGGGAGTACCCAGCATTTT. Variable domain in full (rest from reference TRBV29-1 and TRBJ1-5): SAVISQKPSRDICQRGTSLTIQCQVDSQVTMMFWYRQQPGQSLTLIATANQGSEATYESGFVIDKFPISRPNLTFSTLTVSNMSPEDSSIYLCSVEFGSTQHFGDGTRLSIL.

This CDR3 is CASSDRLAGGSWEETQYF. The CDR3 DNA is TGCGCCAGCAGCGACCGACTAGCGGGAGGGTCTTGGGAAGAGACCCAGTACTTC. This sequence joins TRBV4-3 and TRBJ2-5; 14 nucleotides align to TRBD2. Trimming took 5 bases from V and 3 from J; bases not matched to a gene: 11. The CDR3 is made up of 18 amino acids. The V gene's germline CDR1 is LGHNA and CDR2 YSLEER.

The chain carries TRBV4-1 and TRBJ2-1, with D uncertain. The germline V gene encodes CDR1 MGHRA and CDR2 YSYEKL. V was shortened by 4 bases and J by 6 bases, with 10 bases between the two germline ends. The CDR3 extends over 13 amino acids. CDR3 DNA: TGCGCCAGCAGCCTATCCCCCCTCAATGAGCAGTTCTTC. Translation gives CASSLSPLNEQFF.

The chain employs TRBV9 and TRBJ2-7; 7 positions match TRBD1. With V trimmed by 3 bases and J by 6 bases, 3 bases remained unmatched. The CDR3 has 12 residues. The germline CDR1 and CDR2 sequences are SGDLS and YYNGEE. The CDR3 DNA sequence: TGTGCCAGCAGCGGAACAGGGGTCGAGCAGTACTTC. Translating gives CASSGTGVEQYF.

V gene TRBV18 combines with J gene TRBJ2-5; 10 nucleotides align to TRBD2. This CDR3 comprises 15 residues. V trimming: 6 bases; J trimming: 3 bases; junction bases outside the gene matches: 7. In germline, CDR1 is KGHSH, CDR2 LQKENI. The CDR3 spells CASSQGLAEKETQYF. The CDR3 coding sequence is TGTGCCAGCTCCCAAGGACTAGCGGAAAAAGAGACCCAGTACTTC.

This rearrangement joins TRBV10-3 to TRBJ2-2, with unresolved D. The CDR3 spans 14 residues. V shed 2 bases and J shed 8 bases, with 12 bases lying between them. Germline V gene data show CDR1 as ENHRY and CDR2 as SYGVKD. CDR3 coding DNA: TGTGCCATCAGTGAGAGCCAGGATAAGGGGGAGCTGTTTTTT. As protein: CAISESQDKGELFF.

This clone has only a few counts. The V call is TRBV7-6, the J call TRBJ1-5; the D gene is possibly TRBD1 (5 bases). Per germline, CDR1 SGHVS and CDR2 FNYEAQ. With 4 bases removed from V and 5 bases from J, the gap between germline ends came to 15 bases. This CDR3 is built from 15 residues. The CDR3 bases are TGTGCCAGCAGCTCCGGCTCGGGGGGTGATCAGCCCCAGCATTTT. This codes for CASSSGSGGDQPQHF.